The text below deals with one T cell receptor beta chain. A much larger clone is a single base away; this may be a read error. The CDR3 spans 14 residues. Germline V gene data show CDR1 as DFQATT and CDR2 as SNEGSKA (reference sequence). The entry originates in a study of CD8+CD57+ T cells in acquired aplastic anemia. Study as a whole: Recorded DNA amounts for sorted CD4+ and CD8+ cells had an average of roughly 3.4 ug.

TCR beta VDJ and CDR3 were profiled, and genomic DNA was the template. TCRdb reprocessed the reads via MiXCR and lists one record per CDR3 protein. In the table there are about 220,000 distinct CDR3 sequences, 30% to 40% of which are singletons. This rearrangement joins TRBV20-1 to TRBJ2-1; 13 bases match TRBD2. The sequence came from a human donor in good health, serving as a control. The sample consisted of sorted CD4+, CD8+, or CD8+CD57+ T cells (not recorded which) from PBMCs. The CDR3 nucleotides are TGCAGTGATAGACTAGCGGGGGGAAGCAATGAGCAGTTCTTC. It codes for CSDRLAGGSNEQFF.